These 9 T cell receptor beta chains share one sample of origin, sequenced in a study of CD8 T cells in Susac syndrome. RNA in amounts of about 0.45 to 1 ug was reverse transcribed with random hexamers. TCRdb itself ran the immunoSEQ multiplex PCR reads through MiXCR, one entry per CDR3 protein. The data show a few hundred thousand distinct CDR3 sequences, about 85% seen once. Sequencing used CD8+ T cells from PBMCs. These receptors originate from a human donor with multiple sclerosis.

The chain combines TRBV27 with TRBJ2-2, with 7 bases matching TRBD2. Germline V lookup: CDR1 MNHEY, CDR2 SMNVEV (reference sequence). Trimming at V came to 3 bases and at J to 1 base, leaving 2 bases not matched to a gene. The CDR3 length is 15 residues. The CDR3 spells CASSFGLVNTGELFF. For the CDR3, the DNA is TGTGCCAGCAGTTTTGGACTAGTGAACACCGGGGAGCTGTTTTTT.

The chain joins TRBV14 to TRBJ2-1, with D possibly being TRBD1 or TRBD2 (5 bases each). Trimming took 2 bases from V and 3 from J, leaving 14 bases between them. The CDR3 length is 16 residues. Germline CDR1 reads SGHDN; CDR2 reads FVKESK. The CDR3: CASSQYSMRGYNEQFF. In DNA, the CDR3 is TGTGCCAGCAGCCAATACTCGATGAGGGGCTACAATGAGCAGTTCTTC.

This clonotype was observed a few times. The chain carries TRBV7-6 and TRBJ2-1; D is undetermined. CDR1 is SGHVS, CDR2 FNYEAQ, per germline. V was shortened by 1 base and J by 9 bases, with 16 bases between the two germline ends. The CDR3 extends over 15 amino acids. The CDR3 loop is CASSLGASLFSEQFF. The CDR3 DNA reads TGTGCCAGCAGCTTAGGAGCTTCACTGTTCAGTGAGCAGTTCTTC. Combining the CDR3 with reference TRBV7-6 and TRBJ2-1 gives the whole variable domain GAGVSQSPRYKVTKRGQDVALRCDPISGHVSLYWYRQALGQGPEFLTYFNYEAQQDKSGLPNDRFSAERPEGSISTLTIQRTEQRDSAMYRCASSLGASLFSEQFFGPGTRLTVL.

The V gene is TRBV9, the J gene TRBJ1-2; D is unclear. Germline V gives CDR1 SGDLS, CDR2 YYNGEE. V lost 4 bases, J lost 0 bases, and 19 bases lay in between. CDR3 length equals 17 residues. The CDR3 DNA is TGTGCCAGCAGCCCAAAGTTGGGGTGGGCTTCTAACTATGGCTACACCTTC. Protein product: CASSPKLGWASNYGYTF.

The gene calls are TRBV6-5 and TRBJ2-2, with D maybe TRBD1 (6 bases). The germline CDR1 and CDR2 sequences are MNHEY and SVGAGI. The CDR3 has 18 amino acids. V was clipped by 4 bases and J by 2 bases, with 20 bases between them. CDR3 in DNA: TGTGCCAGCAGTTCGCCCTTGGCTTGGGACACCAACACCGGGGAGCTGTTTTTT. Protein sequence: CASSSPLAWDTNTGELFF.

This clonotype showed up just a few times. V and J are TRBV13 and TRBJ1-1; the D is unclear. V was pared by 1 base and J by 5 bases, with 11 bases between. The CDR3 is 14 amino acids. Germline CDR1 PRHDT, CDR2 FYEKMQ (reference sequence). CDR3 sequence (DNA): TGTGCCAGCAGCTTAGTTACGGGTAGTACTGAAGCTTTCTTT. Residues: CASSLVTGSTEAFF.

The chain joins TRBV4-1 to TRBJ2-3, with D possibly matching TRBD1 (6 bases). The CDR3 is made up of 15 amino acids. Germline loops: CDR1 MGHRA, CDR2 YSYEKL. V was trimmed by 1 base and J by 1 base, leaving 9 bases between them. CDR3 in DNA: TGCGCCAGCAGCCAAGGGACAGTACGCACAGATACGCAGTATTTT. It encodes CASSQGTVRTDTQYF.

This chain connects TRBV5-6 to TRBJ1-2, with D perhaps TRBD1 (5 bases). V lost 7 bases and J lost 4, with 23 bases in between. Looked up from germline, CDR1 is SGHDT and CDR2 is YYEEEE. CDR3 size: 16 residues. CDR3 DNA: TGTGCCAGCCAGGATGAGGGACGGGAGGTTATCTATGGCTACACCTTC. Translating gives CASQDEGREVIYGYTF.

V usage is TRBV25-1 and J usage is TRBJ1-2; 8 bases are shared with TRBD1. The CDR3 contains 14 residues. Germline CDR1 is MGHDK and CDR2 is SYGVNS. With 5 bases clipped from V and 4 bases from J, the junction kept 6 bases outside the gene matches. The CDR3 DNA reads as TGTGCCAGCAGTTGGGGACAGGAACTCTATGGCTACACCTTC. It codes for CASSWGQELYGYTF.